These T cell receptor beta chains were read from a single sample in a study of CD4 T cells in relation to SARS-CoV-2 and coronaviruses. No cognate antigen is known for these TCRs. The data were produced by immunoSEQ multiplex PCR, yet TCRdb's version contains in-frame clones alone and is incomplete. The sample lists approximately 20,000 clones; 77% were seen once. The sample comprised CD4+ T cells from PBMCs, cultured in vitro. These receptors were taken from a human donor in good health. CDR3s include the opening cysteine and the closing phenylalanine or tryptophan. Fields, in order: V gene, J gene, clone size, D gene, CDR3 protein, CDR3 DNA. The D gene is left open where the match is weak. Size tells how often a clone was seen (once, few, many) or the class of an expanded clone, and some rows leave it out.

TRBV9	TRBJ1-6	NA	NA	CASSAGSSYNSPLHF	TGTGCCAGCAGCGCCGGGAGCTCCTATAATTCACCCCTCCACTTT
TRBV5-1	TRBJ1-3	once	NA	CASSLDTGSGNTIYF	TGCGCCAGCAGCTTGGATACAGGGTCGGGAAACACCATATATTTT
TRBV18	TRBJ2-3	NA	NA	CASSPPTADTQYF	TGTGCCAGCTCACCGCCGACGGCAGATACGCAGTATTTT
TRBV9	TRBJ1-4	NA	NA	CASSPPAHEKLFF	TGTGCCAGCAGCCCGCCCGCTCACGAAAAACTGTTTTTT
TRBV5-1	TRBJ1-1	NA	TRBD1	CASSLDTQGGNTEAFF	TGCGCCAGCAGCTTGGACACACAGGGGGGGAACACTGAAGCTTTCTTT
TRBV20-1	TRBJ2-7	once	NA	CSASPGSSYEQYF	TGCAGTGCTAGTCCGGGGAGCTCCTACGAGCAGTACTTC
TRBV6-5	TRBJ2-7	NA	NA	CASRWDQTAYEQYF	TGTGCCAGCAGGTGGGACCAAACAGCATACGAGCAGTACTTC
TRBV5-1	TRBJ1-1	NA	NA	CASSLGPMNTEAFF	TGCGCCAGCAGCTTGGGCCCCATGAACACTGAAGCTTTCTTT
TRBV6-5	TRBJ1-3	NA	NA	CASSYLGSGNTIYF	TGTGCCAGCAGTTACTTGGGTTCGGGAAACACCATATATTTT
TRBV5-1	TRBJ2-2	NA	TRBD2	CASSLGHLTSGKNTGELFF	TGCGCCAGCAGCTTGGGGCACCTGACTAGCGGGAAGAACACCGGGGAGCTGTTTTTT
TRBV5-1	TRBJ2-5	NA	NA	CASSFQETQYF	TGCGCCAGCAGCTTTCAAGAGACCCAGTACTTC
TRBV6-5	TRBJ1-1	NA	NA	CASFLRRSVGTEAFF	TGTGCCAGCTTCCTTAGACGCTCAGTAGGGACTGAAGCTTTCTTT
TRBV19	TRBJ2-1	NA	NA	CASSGGLNEQFF	TGTGCCAGTTCCGGGGGGCTCAATGAGCAGTTCTTC
TRBV7-6	TRBJ2-7	NA	NA	CASSLALGGQSYEQYF	TGTGCCAGCAGCTTAGCGCTAGGGGGGCAGTCCTACGAGCAGTACTTC
TRBV2	TRBJ2-3	NA	TRBD2	CASSTSGGDTQYF	TGTGCCAGCAGTACTAGCGGGGGAGATACGCAGTATTTT
TRBV11-3	TRBJ2-2	NA	NA	CASARGELFF	TGTGCCAGCGCTCGGGGGGAGCTGTTTTTT
TRBV6-5	TRBJ1-1	NA	NA	CASSYQGGRAFF	TGTGCCAGCAGTTACCAAGGGGGGAGGGCTTTCTTT
TRBV7-2	TRBJ1-1	NA	NA	CASSPHLGRLNTEAFF	TGTGCCAGCAGCCCGCACCTCGGACGCCTAAACACTGAAGCTTTCTTT
TRBV20-1	TRBJ2-1	once	NA	CSALRGNEQFF	TGCAGTGCCTTGCGGGGCAATGAGCAGTTCTTC
TRBV5-4	TRBJ2-6	NA	TRBD2	CASSLVLAGGPIPGANVLTF	TGTGCCAGCAGCTTGGTTCTAGCGGGAGGGCCTATCCCGGGGGCCAACGTCCTGACTTTC
TRBV19	TRBJ2-7	once	NA	CASGRADSYEQYF	TGTGCCAGCGGGCGGGCCGACTCCTACGAGCAGTACTTC
TRBV19	TRBJ1-2	few	TRBD1	CASRFHRGPEGWGYTF	TGTGCCAGTAGATTCCACAGGGGGCCGGAAGGTTGGGGCTACACCTTC
TRBV28	TRBJ1-2	NA	NA	CASSLRRGTHNYGYTF	TGTGCCAGCAGCCTACGTAGAGGGACCCATAACTATGGCTACACCTTC
TRBV4-1	TRBJ1-3	few	NA	CASSQDLDKVDPLGGNTIYF	TGCGCCAGCAGCCAAGATCTGGACAAGGTTGATCCTCTAGGTGGAAACACCATATATTTT
TRBV7-2	TRBJ2-6	once	NA	CASGDTKQAVLTF	TGTGCCAGCGGCGACACAAAGCAAGCCGTCCTGACTTTC
TRBV7-8	TRBJ2-3	NA	TRBD2	CASSFGGAGDTQYF	TGTGCCAGCAGCTTCGGGGGGGCCGGGGATACGCAGTATTTT
TRBV7-6	TRBJ2-3	NA	NA	CASRSQGAGGATDTQYF	TGTGCCAGCAGGTCTCAGGGCGCAGGGGGGGCCACAGATACGCAGTATTTT
TRBV18	TRBJ1-2	few	NA	CASSQEQGTYGYTF	TGTGCCAGCTCACAAGAACAGGGCACCTATGGCTACACCTTC
TRBV10-1	TRBJ2-1	NA	NA	CASSESVRGNEQFF	TGCGCCAGCAGTGAGAGTGTTAGGGGCAATGAGCAGTTCTTC
TRBV27	TRBJ2-7	NA	NA	CASSPLTGLLSYEQYF	TGTGCCAGCAGTCCCCTGACAGGCCTCTTATCCTACGAGCAGTACTTC
TRBV5-1	TRBJ1-4	NA	NA	CASSLGGVKEKLFF	TGCGCCAGCAGCTTGGGTGGGGTTAAAGAAAAACTGTTTTTT
TRBV2	TRBJ2-3	NA	NA	CATAGEIWTTHGDTQYF	TGTGCCACCGCAGGGGAAATATGGACTACTCACGGGGATACGCAGTATTTT
TRBV7-2	TRBJ1-4	few	NA	CASSPLARAGEKLFF	TGTGCCAGCAGCCCACTGGCCAGGGCGGGAGAAAAACTGTTTTTT
TRBV4-1	TRBJ2-3	NA	NA	CASSQSSDTDTQYF	TGCGCCAGCAGCCAAAGCTCCGACACAGATACGCAGTATTTT
TRBV5-1	TRBJ2-2	NA	NA	CASSLNSWGDTGELFF	TGCGCCAGCAGCTTGAATTCGTGGGGGGACACCGGGGAGCTGTTTTTT
TRBV6-4	TRBJ2-7	NA	TRBD2	CASSDSKIGTSLLEQYF	TGTGCCAGCAGTGACTCGAAAATTGGGACTAGTCTCCTAGAGCAGTACTTC
TRBV7-9	TRBJ2-6	NA	NA	CASSLGAGANVLTF	TGTGCCAGCAGCCTGGGGGCTGGGGCCAACGTCCTGACTTTC
TRBV3-1/TRBV3-2	TRBJ2-2	NA	TRBD1	CASSRSAGTATPGELFF	TGTGCCAGCAGCCGAAGTGCCGGGACAGCCACACCGGGGGAGCTGTTTTTT
TRBV5-1	TRBJ1-1	NA	NA	CASSLEGVGEAFF	TGCGCCAGCAGCTTGGAAGGGGTCGGCGAAGCTTTCTTT
TRBV10-3	TRBJ2-2	NA	NA	CAISAGMNTGELFF	TGTGCCATCAGCGCGGGGATGAACACCGGGGAGCTGTTTTTT
TRBV6-6	TRBJ1-2	NA	NA	CASSNEGSSNYGYTF	TGTGCCAGCAGTAACGAGGGCAGCTCTAACTATGGCTACACCTTC
TRBV7-9	TRBJ2-7	NA	NA	CASSSDTRPYEQYF	TGTGCCAGCAGCTCTGACACCCGCCCCTACGAGCAGTACTTC
TRBV7-9	TRBJ1-5	few	NA	CASSLRDTGQPQHF	TGTGCCAGCAGCTTACGGGACACAGGGCAGCCCCAGCATTTT
TRBV10-1	TRBJ2-1	NA	TRBD2	CASSDRVSAGIRGGSYNEQFF	TGCGCCAGCAGTGATCGGGTCTCCGCAGGGATTCGGGGGGGCTCCTACAATGAGCAGTTCTTC
TRBV5-1	TRBJ1-3	few	NA	CASSLGTLLGNTIYF	TGCGCCAGCAGCTTGGGAACACTTCTCGGAAACACCATATATTTT
TRBV4-3	TRBJ2-2	few	NA	CASSQDGRKGELFF	TGCGCCAGCAGCCAAGATGGGAGGAAAGGGGAGCTGTTTTTT
TRBV10-2	TRBJ2-2	few	NA	CASRLGQGNVGELFF	TGCGCCAGCAGACTAGGTCAGGGTAATGTCGGGGAGCTGTTTTTT
TRBV7-8	TRBJ1-2	few	NA	CASSTLRGRGYGYTF	TGTGCCAGCAGCACGCTCAGGGGTCGAGGATATGGCTACACCTTC